This entry lists 17 T cell receptor beta chains sequenced from one sample in a study of T cell responses to AZD1222 COVID-19 vaccine. Measured with immunoSEQ multiplex PCR; TCRdb has only the in-frame clones, and not every one. Of 130,000 or so clones listed, 70% to 90% are singletons. The starting material was peripheral blood, obtained on day 0 of AZD1222 vaccination. All receptors derive from an adult in good health.

The chain is built from TRBV7-6 and TRBJ2-2, with no clear D. Germline V gives CDR1 SGHVS, CDR2 FNYEAQ. CDR3 length: 16 residues. Trimming pared 2 bases from V and 4 bases from J, leaving 14 bases between. CDR3 residues: CASSLQSRQATGELFF. CDR3 DNA: TGTGCCAGCAGCTTACAATCCAGGCAAGCCACCGGGGAGCTGTTTTTT.

The chain links TRBV5-5 to TRBJ1-4; D call uncertain. The CDR3 totals 14 residues. The ends were cut back, 4 bases at V and 4 bases at J, with 11 bases in the middle. Germline V CDR1 and CDR2: SGHKS, YYEKEE (reference sequence). CDR3 bases: TGTGCCAGCAGCCCGAGACCTATTAATGAAAAACTGTTTTTT. Protein: CASSPRPINEKLFF.

V gene TRBV27 combines with J gene TRBJ1-2; a weak D match, TRBD1 (5 bases). Trimming left V 5 bases short and J 1 base short, with 17 bases between. Germline assignment: CDR1 MNHEY and CDR2 SMNVEV (reference sequence). CDR3 length: 16 amino acids. The CDR3 reads CASSPPPGKGNYGYTF. CDR3 DNA: TGTGCCAGCAGTCCCCCGCCAGGGAAGGGTAACTATGGCTACACCTTC.

The chain recombines TRBV6-2 or TRBV6-3 with TRBJ2-7; D is possibly TRBD2 (6 bases). The CDR3 totals 15 residues. Germline loops: CDR1 MNHEY, CDR2 SVGEGT. The V gene lost 2 bases and the J gene lost 1 base, with 12 bases spanning the gap. The DNA of the CDR3 is TGTGCCAGCAGTTACGATGCGGGGTCGTCCTACGAGCAGTACTTC. It yields the protein CASSYDAGSSYEQYF.

V and J are TRBV3-1 (or the pseudogene TRBV3-2) and TRBJ2-7; a weak D match, TRBD2 (5 bases). V lost 5 bases, J lost 5 bases, and 19 bases lay in between. This CDR3 comprises 15 residues. The V gene's germline CDR1 is LGHDT and CDR2 YNNKEL (reference sequence). CDR3 residues: CASSYQRSVSNEQYF. The DNA for the CDR3 is TGTGCCAGCAGCTACCAACGTAGCGTTTCGAACGAGCAGTACTTC.

CDR3 in amino acids: CASSYRGQQAQPQHF. DNA for the CDR3: TGTGCCAGCAGTTACCGGGGGCAGCAGGCTCAGCCCCAGCATTTT. This chain links TRBV6-6 with TRBJ1-5, with D possibly being TRBD1 (6 bases). The CDR3 consists of 15 residues. Trimming pared 2 bases from V and 6 bases from J, leaving 14 bases between. Per the germline V gene, CDR1 is MNHNY and CDR2 is SVGAGI (reference sequence).

The chain carries TRBV6-5 and TRBJ2-3; 7 nucleotides align to TRBD1. Germline V gives CDR1 MNHEY, CDR2 SVGAGI. CDR3 length: 15 residues. Unmatched junction bases numbered 4, after V lost 4 bases and J lost 0 bases. The CDR3 loop reads CASSFGTVSTDTQYF. The CDR3 DNA reads TGTGCCAGCAGTTTCGGGACAGTGAGCACAGATACGCAGTATTTT.

The chain recombines TRBV28 with TRBJ1-5; a possible D gene is TRBD1 (5 bases). The CDR3 covers 15 residues. V was cut by 2 bases and J by 5 bases, with 13 bases left in between. The germline V gene encodes CDR1 MDHEN and CDR2 SYDVKM. Written as DNA, the CDR3 is TGTGCCAGCAGTTTAGGGGGGGGGAATGATCAGCCCCAGCATTTT. As protein: CASSLGGGNDQPQHF.

This rearrangement joins TRBV5-8 to TRBJ1-1; D uncertain. Trimming removed 1 base at V and 5 bases at J, with 12 bases between. This CDR3 is built from 14 residues. Germline lookup yields CDR1 SGHTS and CDR2 YDEGEE. CDR3 DNA: TGTGCCAGCAGCTTGTCGTACGGGAGAACTGAAGCTTTCTTT. This encodes CASSLSYGRTEAFF.

The chain employs TRBV18 and TRBJ1-4, with D possibly matching TRBD1 (5 bases). V shed 7 bases and J shed 6 bases, with 12 bases lying between them. Germline CDR1 and CDR2: KGHSH and LQKENI. CDR3 length: 13 residues. DNA for the CDR3: TGTGCCAGCTGCCGGGACGTGGATGAAAAACTGTTTTTT. It codes for CASCRDVDEKLFF.

The chain employs TRBV6-5 and TRBJ1-2, with 8 bases lining up with TRBD1. The germline V gene has CDR1 MNHEY and CDR2 SVGAGI. The CDR3 runs to 14 residues. The junction had 6 bases not matched to a gene; V was cut back by 2 bases and J by 7 bases. In nucleotides, the CDR3 is TGTGCCAGCAGTTACGCTGACAGGGGTGGTGGCTACACCTTC. Protein sequence: CASSYADRGGGYTF.

This clone was counted a few times. The rearrangement uses TRBV4-3 and TRBJ1-6, with TRBD1 matching over 7 bases. Looked up from germline, CDR1 is LGHNA and CDR2 is YSLEER. J was trimmed by 7 bases and V by 1 base; bases with no gene match: 4. The CDR3 contains 15 residues. CDR3: CASSQVVGQNSPLHF. In DNA form, the CDR3 reads TGCGCCAGCAGCCAAGTGGTGGGACAGAATTCACCCCTCCACTTT.

V and J are TRBV7-9 and TRBJ2-1, with D possibly called TRBD1 or TRBD2 (5 bases each). Germline loops: CDR1 SEHNR, CDR2 FQNEAQ (reference sequence). Between the trimmed V and J ends, which lost 2 bases and 5 bases, there was a span of 13 bases. This CDR3 spans 15 amino acids. This CDR3 reads CASSLRGLTDNEQFF. CDR3 nucleotide sequence: TGTGCCAGCAGCTTAAGAGGACTGACAGACAATGAGCAGTTCTTC.

This clone came up once. V and J are TRBV15 and TRBJ1-5; 10 nucleotides agree with TRBD1. The germline gives CDR1 LNHNV, CDR2 YYDKDF (reference sequence). The CDR3 is made up of 16 amino acids. V shed 3 bases, J shed 7 bases, and the junction held 9 bases outside the gene matches. CDR3 amino acids: CATSSLFRDRGQPQHF. DNA for the CDR3: TGTGCCACCAGCAGCCTATTCCGGGACAGGGGACAGCCCCAGCATTTT.

This chain uses TRBV5-5 with TRBJ2-1; unclear D gene. The CDR3 totals 13 residues. V was pared by 0 bases and J by 5 bases, with 6 bases between. Germline V lookup: CDR1 SGHKS, CDR2 YYEKEE (reference sequence). The DNA of the CDR3 is TGTGCCAGCAGCTTGGACGGTAACAATGAGCAGTTCTTC. Protein product: CASSLDGNNEQFF.

The chain is built from TRBV11-3 and TRBJ2-2, with D perhaps TRBD1 (5 bases). The germline gives CDR1 SGHNT, CDR2 YENEEA. The CDR3 length is 15 residues. V was trimmed by 6 bases and J by 2 bases, leaving 13 bases between them. CDR3 sequence: CASSPVGPNTGELFF. CDR3 coding DNA: TGTGCCAGCAGTCCGGTGGGGCCTAACACCGGGGAGCTGTTTTTT.

A few counts support this clone. V usage is TRBV10-3 and J usage is TRBJ1-1; no definite D call. Germline lookup yields CDR1 ENHRY and CDR2 SYGVKD. The V gene lost 0 bases and the J gene lost 3 bases, with 14 bases spanning the gap. The CDR3 runs to 16 residues. CDR3 residues: CAISESKLHEYTEAFF. CDR3 sequence (DNA): TGTGCCATCAGTGAGTCGAAACTCCATGAGTACACTGAAGCTTTCTTT.